The clone carrying this TCR beta chain was picked up many times. What it binds is unknown. TCRdb reprocessed the 5' RACE reads via MiXCR and lists one record per CDR3 protein. In the table there are 7,500 or so distinct CDR3 sequences, approximately 3.1% of which are singletons. CDR1 is SGHRS and CDR2 is YFSETQ in the germline V gene. The V segment lost 0 bases and the J segment 4 bases; nucleotides outside the gene matches: 5. This CDR3 is 16 amino acids long. The source of the sample is a study of spatial heterogeneity in lung cancer. Time point in this sample: sample taken at primary tumor resection. Study conclusions and caveats: Higher tumor mutation counts went along with higher counts of expanded intratumoral alpha and beta TCRs.

This clonotype was sampled from a male donor with early-stage non-small cell lung cancer. The chain is built from TRBV5-1 and TRBJ2-3; 10 bases are shared with TRBD1. The sequenced sample was lung tumor tissue, obtained at surgery. The CDR3 region is CASSLAPGQGADTQYF. In DNA, the CDR3 is TGCGCCAGCAGCTTGGCCCCTGGACAGGGGGCAGATACGCAGTATTTT.